These 10 T cell receptor beta chains were all obtained from the same sample, sequenced in a study of cytomegalovirus exposure and HLA in healthy donors. This PCR relied on a set of 60 Vbeta primers and 13 Jbeta primers. The table came from immunoSEQ multiplex PCR; TCRdb's copy has only in-frame clones and leaves some out. This sample carries more than 150,000 clones, 70% to 80% of them seen once, and the ten largest clones take about 1.5%. Sequences were obtained from PBMCs. Every receptor here comes from a male donor in good health and CMV-seronegative.

The CDR3 reads CASSPGLAGGQETQYF. The CDR3 bases are TGCGCCAGCAGCCCGGGACTAGCGGGGGGGCAGGAGACCCAGTACTTC. The chain employs TRBV5-1 and TRBJ2-5; 16 bases fit TRBD2. Germline V lookup: CDR1 SGHRS, CDR2 YFSETQ. The CDR3 extends over 16 amino acids. The ends lost 4 bases at V and 5 bases at J; junction bases unmatched: 5.

This rearrangement joins TRBV28 to TRBJ2-5; tentative D call: TRBD1 (6 bases). CDR1 and CDR2 (germline): MDHEN, SYDVKM. V dropped 3 bases and J dropped 4 bases, with 15 bases sitting between them. The CDR3 has 15 residues. The CDR3 DNA sequence: TGTGCCAGCAGTTTGCGAACAGGGCCCCTAGAGACCCAGTACTTC. Translation gives CASSLRTGPLETQYF.

This clone has more than one count but fewer than ten. This chain links TRBV5-4 with TRBJ2-6; the D gene is possibly TRBD1 (6 bases). With 0 bases removed from V and 2 bases from J, the gap between germline ends came to 6 bases. The CDR3 is 15 residues long. Looked up from germline, CDR1 is SGHNT and CDR2 is YYREEE (reference sequence). The CDR3 DNA is TGTGCCAGCAGCTTGGAGGGGGCTGGGGCCAACGTCCTGACTTTC. Amino acids: CASSLEGAGANVLTF.

The chain recombines TRBV5-1 with TRBJ2-6, with D perhaps TRBD1 (5 bases). The CDR3 runs to 15 residues. V was clipped by 4 bases and J by 3 bases, with 11 bases between them. Per germline, CDR1 SGHRS and CDR2 YFSETQ. This CDR3 is CASSPAGLGANVLTF. The CDR3 nucleotides read TGCGCCAGCAGCCCTGCAGGGCTTGGGGCCAACGTCCTGACTTTC.

The chain is built from TRBV25-1 and TRBJ1-1; 7 nucleotides match TRBD1. Germline-derived CDR1 and CDR2 are MGHDK and SYGVNS. V lost 5 bases, J lost 1 base, and 4 bases stayed unmatched. The CDR3 totals 14 residues. The CDR3 is CASSYPGGNTEAFF. The DNA of the CDR3 is TGTGCCAGCAGTTACCCAGGGGGGAACACTGAAGCTTTCTTT.

The chain is built from TRBV6-1 and TRBJ1-6; 8 nucleotides agree with TRBD1. The CDR3 contains 16 residues. CDR1 and CDR2 (germline): MNHNS, SASEGT. V lost 2 bases and J lost 9; bases outside the gene matches: 9. The CDR3 coding sequence is TGTGCCAGCAGTGAATTCGGACAGGGTGGTTCTTCACCCCTCCACTTT. This sequence encodes CASSEFGQGGSSPLHF.

The gene calls are TRBV5-6 and TRBJ2-3, with 8 bases lining up with TRBD1. CDR1 is SGHDT, CDR2 YYEEEE, per germline. The CDR3 is 16 residues long. V lost 3 bases to trimming and J lost 8 bases; unmatched junction nucleotides: 14. The CDR3 nucleotides read TGTGCCAGCAGCTCGAATCAGGGGGCGCCGTACGTTACGCAGTATTTT. It codes for CASSSNQGAPYVTQYF.

V usage is TRBV28 and J usage is TRBJ2-6, with TRBD1 matching 9 bases. This CDR3 is 16 amino acids long. The V and J ends lost 6 bases and 4 bases, in that order; junction bases with no gene match: 7. The germline V gene has CDR1 MDHEN and CDR2 SYDVKM. The CDR3 coding sequence is TGTGCCAGCAGGGAACAGGGGGCTGAAGGGGCCAACGTCCTGACTTTC. Amino acid sequence: CASREQGAEGANVLTF.

The V call is TRBV5-4, the J call TRBJ1-1, with D unresolved. The CDR3 is 16 residues long. The germline V and J ends were trimmed by 2 bases and 3 bases, with 17 bases remaining between them. CDR1 is SGHNT, CDR2 YYREEE, per germline (reference sequence). The CDR3 protein is CASSLKREKADTEAFF. The CDR3 coding sequence is TGTGCCAGCAGCTTAAAGCGGGAGAAAGCGGACACTGAAGCTTTCTTT.

This chain joins TRBV19 and TRBJ2-5; D uncertain. The end of the DNA is better explained by TRBJ2-7, so the J call may be wrong. Germline loops: CDR1 LNHDA, CDR2 SQIVND (reference sequence). The CDR3 totals 14 residues. The CDR3 sequence: CASSIGVVDYEQYF. For the CDR3, the DNA is TGTGCCAGTAGTATAGGAGTGGTTGACTACGAGCAGTACTTC.